This is a list of T cell receptor beta chains from one sample in a study of OX40 agonist ivuxolimab in advanced cancers. Using immunoSEQ multiplex PCR, the repertoire was profiled, and TCRdb retains in-frame clones only, with some absent. The table lists tens of thousands of clones, 65% to 85% of them singletons. The sequences come from CD4+ or CD8+ T cells sorted from blood, collected in a trial of the OX40 agonist ivuxolimab. These receptors were obtained from an adult with an advanced solid tumor such as melanoma, head and neck, liver or kidney cancer. Each CDR3 is given with its conserved first and last residue. Not every row has a clone size; where given, it reads once, few, many or a size class.

j_call,clone_size,v_call,cdr3_aa
TRBJ1-5,few,TRBV6-1,CASSADRVVQPQHF
TRBJ2-7,NA,TRBV25-1,CASSAPGTGDYEQYF
TRBJ2-7,NA,TRBV4-2,CASSQAEGGLQAYEQYF
TRBJ2-5,NA,TRBV6-5,CASSYLTGGETQYF
TRBJ1-1,NA,TRBV7-9,CASSLLTANTEAFF
TRBJ1-1,NA,TRBV5-4,CASSPGDRGRVAEAFF
TRBJ1-2,NA,TRBV6-6,CASSYSDPGDYGYTF
TRBJ1-2,NA,TRBV5-6,CASSTPAGNLDRQARGYTF
TRBJ2-3,NA,TRBV15,CATSRVPIGSTDTQYF
TRBJ2-3,NA,TRBV10-1,CASSVSTRTTDTQYF
TRBJ2-7,NA,TRBV18,CASSPPNSISYEQYF
TRBJ1-3,NA,TRBV6-1,CASSERDRRNTIYF
TRBJ2-2,NA,TRBV2,CASSYSNTGELFF
TRBJ1-3,NA,TRBV2,CASRDLGQGQTGNTIYF
TRBJ2-7,NA,TRBV25-1,CASRQGFQEQYF
TRBJ2-1,NA,TRBV19,CASSRGAGRSEQFF